Below are 19 T cell receptor beta chains sequenced from a single sample in a study of T cell changes during pregnancy in multiple sclerosis. Assay used: immunoSEQ multiplex PCR; TCRdb lists only in-frame clones, some missing. The sample yields fewer than 50,000 clones, about 94% seen once. Specimen: CD8+ T cells from peripheral blood mononuclear cells, collected in the third trimester of pregnancy. The source of these receptors is a female donor with multiple sclerosis, enrolled in a pregnancy study.

The chain employs TRBV6-4 and TRBJ2-3; the match to TRBD2 covers 8 bases. V lost 11 bases to trimming and J lost 5 bases; unmatched junction nucleotides: 15. CDR1 and CDR2 from the germline V gene are MRHNA and SNTAGT. The CDR3 extends over 15 amino acids. CDR3 protein: CARRRVGLAGDTQYF. The CDR3 DNA reads as TGTGCCCGACGCAGGGTGGGGCTAGCGGGAGATACGCAGTATTTT.

The chain carries TRBV15 and TRBJ2-2; maybe TRBD1 (7 bases). From germline, CDR1 is LNHNV and CDR2 YYDKDF (reference sequence). The CDR3 sequence is 14 residues long. The V end lost 0 bases, the J end lost 7 bases, and 9 bases lay between the germline ends. Here the CDR3 DNA reads TGTGCCACCAGCAGAGACAGGGGGGTCGGGGAGCTGTTTTTT. Its protein is CATSRDRGVGELFF. Using reference TRBV15 and TRBJ2-2 for the parts outside the CDR3, the full variable domain is DAMVIQNPRYQVTQFGKPVTLSCSQTLNHNVMYWYQQKSSQAPKLLFHYYDKDFNNEADTPDNFQSRRPNTSFCFLDIRSPGLGDTAMYLCATSRDRGVGELFFGEGSRLTVL.

The CDR3 here is CASSQEAGDGYTF. CDR3 in DNA: TGTGCCAGCAGCCAAGAGGCAGGGGATGGCTACACCTTC. The chain has TRBV4-2 and TRBJ1-2; perhaps TRBD1 as D (6 bases). Trimming left V 0 bases short and J 6 bases short, with 8 bases between. CDR3 length: 13 amino acids. Germline V gene data show CDR1 as LGHNA and CDR2 as YNFKEQ.

The CDR3 nucleotides read TGCGCCAGCAGCCAAGATACTAGCGGCTACGAGCAGTACTTC. It encodes CASSQDTSGYEQYF. The chain employs TRBV4-3 and TRBJ2-7; 8 bases fit TRBD2. J lost 3 bases, V lost 0 bases, and 1 base had no gene match. Germline values: CDR1 LGHNA, CDR2 YSLEER. This CDR3 is built from 14 residues.

This clone was picked up one time. The chain carries TRBV15 and TRBJ2-3; 12 bases fit TRBD1. The length of the CDR3 is 16 residues. With 3 bases clipped from V and 3 bases from J, the junction kept 4 bases outside the gene matches. Per germline, CDR1 LNHNV and CDR2 YYDKDF (reference sequence). In DNA form, the CDR3 reads TGTGCCACCAGCAGGCGGGACAGGGGGCGAACAGATACGCAGTATTTT. Translating it yields CATSRRDRGRTDTQYF.

V usage is TRBV19 and J usage is TRBJ2-1; TRBD1 matches 9 bases. Germline CDR1 is LNHDA and CDR2 is SQIVND (reference sequence). The CDR3 length is 12 residues. J lost 6 bases, V lost 10 bases, and 4 bases had no gene match. This CDR3 is CATRQGVNEQFF. The CDR3 DNA reads as TGTGCCACCCGACAGGGGGTCAATGAGCAGTTCTTC.

V gene TRBV6-5 combines with J gene TRBJ2-5; D is possibly TRBD1 (7 bases). The ends were cut back, 0 bases at V and 4 bases at J, with 15 bases in the middle. CDR1 MNHEY and CDR2 SVGAGI come from the germline V gene. The CDR3 has 16 amino acids. CDR3 in amino acids: CASSYSEGAGGETQYF. CDR3 coding DNA: TGTGCCAGCAGTTACTCGGAGGGGGCAGGTGGAGAGACCCAGTACTTC.

The genes are TRBV7-9 and TRBJ1-2, with a possible D match to TRBD1 (5 bases). Looked up from germline, CDR1 is SEHNR and CDR2 is FQNEAQ (reference sequence). Trimming cost V 4 bases and J 5 bases, with 17 bases left between them. The CDR3 sequence is 15 residues long. CDR3 region: CASSSAGPPSYGYTF. The CDR3 DNA reads as TGTGCCAGCAGCTCCGCGGGACCACCTTCATATGGCTACACCTTC.

The chain uses TRBV13 and TRBJ2-7, with 8 bases fitting TRBD2. V was pared by 5 bases and J by 1 base, with 7 bases of the junction left unmatched. The CDR3 has 15 amino acids. The V gene's germline CDR1 is PRHDT and CDR2 FYEKMQ (reference sequence). This chain's CDR3 is CASSPSGTSSYEQYF. In nucleotides, the CDR3 is TGTGCCAGCAGCCCCTCCGGGACTAGTTCCTACGAGCAGTACTTC. Full variable domain (missing parts from reference TRBV13 and TRBJ2-7): AAGVIQSPRHLIKEKRETATLKCYPIPRHDTVYWYQQGPGQDPQFLISFYEKMQSDKGSIPDRFSAQQFSDYHSELNMSSLELGDSALYFCASSPSGTSSYEQYFGPGTRLTVT.

This rearrangement joins TRBV7-6 to TRBJ1-5; D perhaps matches TRBD1 (5 bases). Per germline, CDR1 SGHVS and CDR2 FNYEAQ. The CDR3 has 14 residues. Trimming stripped 1 base from V and 2 bases from J, with 6 bases between. The CDR3 region has the DNA TGTGCCAGCAGCTTAGGGGGGGGCAATCAGCCCCAGCATTTT. Translated: CASSLGGGNQPQHF.

V and J are TRBV11-2 and TRBJ2-1; 8 nucleotides match TRBD2. Germline lookup yields CDR1 SGHAT and CDR2 FQNNGV. There are 12 residues in the CDR3. Unmatched junction bases numbered 3, after V lost 6 bases and J lost 8 bases. CDR3 sequence reads: CASRGTRYEQFF. CDR3 in DNA: TGTGCCAGCAGAGGGACTAGGTATGAGCAGTTCTTC.

The chain links TRBV6-1 to TRBJ1-2; possible D gene TRBD1, 5 bases. Trimming stripped 0 bases from V and 2 bases from J, with 10 bases between. Germline CDR1 MNHNS, CDR2 SASEGT. The CDR3 runs to 15 residues. Written as DNA, the CDR3 is TGTGCCAGCAGTGAAGCCAAGGGGCGCAACTATGGCTACACCTTC. This translates into CASSEAKGRNYGYTF.

This clone was found a few times. The chain uses TRBV28 and TRBJ1-2; 10 bases match TRBD1. J gave up 8 bases and V 5 bases, and 5 bases lay outside the gene matches. The CDR3 runs to 13 residues. The germline V gene has CDR1 MDHEN and CDR2 SYDVKM. The DNA of the CDR3 is TGTGCCAGCAGTCGGGACAGGGGTTGGGGCTACACCTTC. Its protein is CASSRDRGWGYTF.

V usage is TRBV19 and J usage is TRBJ2-1; D ambiguous. Trimming removed 0 bases at V and 6 bases at J, with 9 bases between. CDR1 and CDR2 from the germline V gene are LNHDA and SQIVND (reference sequence). There are 14 residues in the CDR3. The CDR3 region is CASSIDLSVNEQFF. In DNA form, the CDR3 reads TGTGCCAGTAGTATAGATCTATCTGTCAATGAGCAGTTCTTC.

The chain carries TRBV27 and TRBJ2-1; TRBD2 aligns across 9 bases. Germline V gene data show CDR1 as MNHEY and CDR2 as SMNVEV (reference sequence). The CDR3 is 16 amino acids. V shed 2 bases, J shed 7 bases, and the junction held 9 bases outside the gene matches. The CDR3 nucleotides are TGTGCCAGCAGTTTAGTGGTAGCGGGAGTGGGGAATGAGCAGTTCTTC. Protein sequence: CASSLVVAGVGNEQFF.

This chain joins TRBV27 and TRBJ2-7; D might be TRBD2 (6 bases). The ends were cut back, 3 bases at V and 7 bases at J, with 19 bases in the middle. Looked up from germline, CDR1 is MNHEY and CDR2 is SMNVEV (reference sequence). The CDR3 runs to 15 residues. CDR3 protein: CASSLGGEFKWEQYF. CDR3 nucleotides: TGTGCCAGCAGTTTGGGCGGGGAGTTCAAGTGGGAGCAGTACTTC.

This chain links TRBV28 with TRBJ2-7; 11 bases agree with TRBD1. The trim removed 6 bases at V and 0 bases at J, leaving 7 bases unmatched. This CDR3 is 16 amino acids long. Germline V lookup: CDR1 MDHEN, CDR2 SYDVKM. CDR3: CASSATGQGDSYEQYF. The CDR3 DNA reads TGTGCCAGCAGCGCCACGGGACAGGGGGACTCCTACGAGCAGTACTTC.

The V and J genes are TRBV2 and TRBJ1-5; 10 bases fit TRBD1. The CDR3 has 15 amino acids. Germline V gene data show CDR1 as SNHLY and CDR2 as FYNNEI. Unmatched junction bases numbered 5, after V lost 6 bases and J lost 3 bases. The CDR3 DNA is TGTGCCAGCAGGAAGGGACAGGGGACCAATCAGCCCCAGCATTTT. This translates into CASRKGQGTNQPQHF. The full variable domain, with the rest looked up from reference TRBV2 and TRBJ1-5, is EPEVTQTPSHQVTQMGQEVILRCVPISNHLYFYWYRQILGQKVEFLVSFYNNEISEKSEIFDDQFSVERPDGSNFTLKIRSTKLEDSAMYFCASRKGQGTNQPQHFGDGTRLSIL.

V and J are TRBV5-4 and TRBJ2-6; the match to TRBD1 covers 7 bases. V was pared by 4 bases and J by 4 bases, with 5 bases of the junction left unmatched. CDR1 and CDR2 (germline): SGHNT, YYREEE (reference sequence). The CDR3 runs to 15 residues. The CDR3 region is CASSRTGSGANVLTF. As DNA, the CDR3 is TGTGCCAGCAGCAGGACAGGATCCGGGGCCAACGTCCTGACTTTC.